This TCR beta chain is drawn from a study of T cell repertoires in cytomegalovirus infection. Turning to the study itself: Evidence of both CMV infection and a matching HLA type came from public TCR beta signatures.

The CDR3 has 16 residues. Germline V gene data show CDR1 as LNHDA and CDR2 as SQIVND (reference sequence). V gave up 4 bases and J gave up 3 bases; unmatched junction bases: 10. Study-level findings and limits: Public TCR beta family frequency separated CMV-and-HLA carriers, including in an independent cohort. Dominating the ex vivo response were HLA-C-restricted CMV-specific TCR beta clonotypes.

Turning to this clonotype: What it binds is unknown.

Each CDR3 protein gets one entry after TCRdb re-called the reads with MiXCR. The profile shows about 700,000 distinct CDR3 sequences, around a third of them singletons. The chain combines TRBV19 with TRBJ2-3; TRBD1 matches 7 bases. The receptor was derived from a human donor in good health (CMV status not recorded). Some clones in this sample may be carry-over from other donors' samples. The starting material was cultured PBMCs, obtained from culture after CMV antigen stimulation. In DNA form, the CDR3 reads TGTGCCAGTAGTAAAGAGGGGGCCTCGTGGACAGATACGCAGTATTTT. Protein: CASSKEGASWTDTQYF.